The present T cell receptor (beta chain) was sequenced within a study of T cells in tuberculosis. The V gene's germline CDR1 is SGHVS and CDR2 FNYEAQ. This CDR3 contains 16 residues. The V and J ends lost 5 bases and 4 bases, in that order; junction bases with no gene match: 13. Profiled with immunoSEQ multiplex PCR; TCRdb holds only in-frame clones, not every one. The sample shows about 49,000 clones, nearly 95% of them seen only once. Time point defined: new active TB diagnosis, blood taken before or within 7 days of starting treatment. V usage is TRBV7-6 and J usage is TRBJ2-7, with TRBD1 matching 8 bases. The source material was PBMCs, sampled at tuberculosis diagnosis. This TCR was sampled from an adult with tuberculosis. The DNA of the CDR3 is TGTGCCAGCAGCCAAAGGGTAGGACAGGGTTGGTACGAGCAGTACTTC. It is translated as CASSQRVGQGWYEQYF.